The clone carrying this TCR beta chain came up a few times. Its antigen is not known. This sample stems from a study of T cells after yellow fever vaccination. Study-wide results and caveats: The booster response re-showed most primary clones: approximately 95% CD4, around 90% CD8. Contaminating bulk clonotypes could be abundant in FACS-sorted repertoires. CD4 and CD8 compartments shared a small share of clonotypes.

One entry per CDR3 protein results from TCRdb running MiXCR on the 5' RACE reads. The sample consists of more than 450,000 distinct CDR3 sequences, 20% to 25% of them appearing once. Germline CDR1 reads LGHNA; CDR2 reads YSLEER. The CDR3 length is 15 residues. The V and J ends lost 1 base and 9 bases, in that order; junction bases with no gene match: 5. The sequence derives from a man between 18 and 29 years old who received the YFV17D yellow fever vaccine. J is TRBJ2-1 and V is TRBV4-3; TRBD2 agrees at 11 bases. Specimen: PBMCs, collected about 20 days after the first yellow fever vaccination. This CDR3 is CASSQGSGGAAEQFF. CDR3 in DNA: TGCGCCAGCAGCCAAGGTAGCGGGGGGGCGGCTGAGCAGTTCTTC.